The 8 T cell receptor beta chains listed next were all sequenced from one sample in a study of shared clonotypes between healthy human individuals (dated by TCRdb to about 2020). Receptor libraries were prepared by the immunoSEQ multiplex PCR assay. Drawn from immuneACCESS, this table holds only the in-frame rearrangements with V and J called that TCRdb kept. Clones are partly lost; checked studies trace under half to an unresolved V gene and leave the rest unexplained. This sample is represented by 550,000 to 750,000 clones; 95% to 96% of them were singletons. The top ten clones comprise less than 0.13% of the sample. CD8 naive samples were CD45RO-negative cells positively selected for CCR7, giving a CD45RA+CCR7+ population that excluded TemRA cells. Sequencing was done on a sample of naive CD8+ T cells sorted from blood. The cell subset or site label for this specimen denotes: CD45RA+CCR7+. Source of these receptors: a woman in her 30s in good health.

The chain uses TRBV9 and TRBJ1-1, with D tentatively TRBD1 (6 bases). Germline V lookup: CDR1 SGDLS, CDR2 YYNGEE. V lost 4 bases and J lost 6, with 13 bases in between. This CDR3 contains 13 residues. The DNA of the CDR3 is TGTGCCAGCAGCTTAGGGGGTACGGCTGAAGCTTTCTTT. Protein product: CASSLGGTAEAFF.

This clone was seen only once. The CDR3 protein is CASSLLAGVSGANVLTF. CDR3 in DNA: TGTGCCAGCAGTCTACTAGCGGGAGTCTCTGGGGCCAACGTCCTGACTTTC. The V and J genes are TRBV27 and TRBJ2-6; TRBD2 matches 11 bases. Losses at the gene ends were 5 bases for V and 0 bases for J; bases not matched to a gene: 3. The CDR3 spans 17 residues. Germline assignment: CDR1 MNHEY and CDR2 SMNVEV (reference sequence).

CDR3 region: CASSIQGEGTGELFF. The CDR3 DNA reads TGTGCCAGTAGTATCCAGGGGGAGGGCACCGGGGAGCTGTTTTTT. V is TRBV19 and J is TRBJ2-2; D may be TRBD1 or TRBD2 (7 bases each). Per germline, CDR1 LNHDA and CDR2 SQIVND (reference sequence). Trimming took off 3 bases at V and 4 bases at J, with 12 bases between the two ends. The CDR3 totals 15 residues.

A word on this clone: A junction boundary mismatches the germline segment, possibly from a read error. This chain joins TRBV19 and TRBJ2-6; D not certain. The CDR3 runs to 18 residues. Germline V gene data show CDR1 as LNHDA and CDR2 as SQIVND (reference sequence). CDR3 sequence reads: CASSVILTITKSGQRPDF. The DNA for the CDR3 is TGTGCCAGTAGTGTCATTTTGACAATCACAAAGTCGGGCCAACGTCCTGACTTC.

The chain is built from TRBV6-8 and TRBJ2-7; D is unclear. This CDR3 is built from 11 residues. The germline gives CDR1 MNHGY, CDR2 SAAAGT. V was trimmed by 2 bases and J by 9 bases, leaving 8 bases between them. CDR3 protein: CASSYGQSQYF. CDR3 bases: TGTGCCAGCAGTTACGGGCAGTCGCAGTACTTC.

This clone was found a few times. The rearrangement links TRBV5-6 to TRBJ1-1; D is perhaps TRBD1 (5 bases). CDR1 and CDR2 (germline): SGHDT, YYEEEE. Trimming left V 5 bases short and J 4 bases short, with 12 bases between. The CDR3 is 13 amino acids. In nucleotides, the CDR3 is TGTGCCAGCAGATCATGGGGGGTCACTGAAGCTTTCTTT. This codes for CASRSWGVTEAFF.

V is TRBV28 and J is TRBJ1-5; possibly TRBD1 for D (5 bases). V was pared by 3 bases and J by 1 base, with 16 bases between. The CDR3 consists of 17 residues. Germline values: CDR1 MDHEN, CDR2 SYDVKM. The CDR3 spells CASSFPVRGGSNQPQHF. In DNA, the CDR3 is TGTGCCAGCAGTTTTCCCGTGAGGGGCGGGAGCAATCAGCCCCAGCATTTT.

This rearrangement joins TRBV11-2 to TRBJ2-5; D is possibly TRBD1 (6 bases). CDR1 and CDR2 from the germline V gene are SGHAT and FQNNGV. V was cut by 5 bases and J by 3 bases, with 13 bases left in between. The CDR3 sequence is 14 residues long. CDR3 coding DNA: TGTGCCAGCAGCCGTTGGACAGAGAAAGAGACCCAGTACTTC. It encodes CASSRWTEKETQYF.